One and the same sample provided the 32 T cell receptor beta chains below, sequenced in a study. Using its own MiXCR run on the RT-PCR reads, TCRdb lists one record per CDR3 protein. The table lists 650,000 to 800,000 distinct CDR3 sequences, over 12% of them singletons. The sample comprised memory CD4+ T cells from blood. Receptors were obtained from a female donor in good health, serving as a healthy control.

The DNA for the CDR3 is TGCAGTGCTACTCAAGCAAGAGGAAACACCATATATTTT. Amino acids: CSATQARGNTIYF. The V gene is TRBV20-1, the J gene TRBJ1-3; D is undetermined. V was trimmed by 4 bases and J by 4 bases, leaving 11 bases between them. Looked up from germline, CDR1 is DFQATT and CDR2 is SNEGSKA (reference sequence). The CDR3 covers 13 residues.

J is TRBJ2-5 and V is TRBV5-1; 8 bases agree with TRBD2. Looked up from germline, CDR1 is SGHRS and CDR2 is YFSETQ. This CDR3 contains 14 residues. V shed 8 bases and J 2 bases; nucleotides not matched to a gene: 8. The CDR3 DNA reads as TGCGCCAGTGGCTTTCGGGAGGGGCAAGAGACCCAGTACTTC. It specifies CASGFREGQETQYF.

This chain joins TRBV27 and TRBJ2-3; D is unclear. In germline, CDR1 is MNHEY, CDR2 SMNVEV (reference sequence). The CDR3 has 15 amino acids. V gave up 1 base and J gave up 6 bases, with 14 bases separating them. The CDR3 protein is CASSLFSVNPDTQYF. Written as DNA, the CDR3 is TGTGCCAGCAGTTTATTCTCCGTGAACCCCGATACGCAGTATTTT.

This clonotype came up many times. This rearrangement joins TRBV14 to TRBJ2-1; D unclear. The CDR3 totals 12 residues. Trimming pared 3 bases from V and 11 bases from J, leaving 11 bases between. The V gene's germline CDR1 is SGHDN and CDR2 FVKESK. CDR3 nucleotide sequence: TGTGCCAGCAGCCAGAATCGCGAAAAGCAGTTCTTC. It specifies CASSQNREKQFF.

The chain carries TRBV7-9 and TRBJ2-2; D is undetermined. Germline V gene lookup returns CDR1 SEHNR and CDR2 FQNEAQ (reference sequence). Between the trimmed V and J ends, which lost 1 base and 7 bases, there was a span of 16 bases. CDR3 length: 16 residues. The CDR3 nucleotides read TGTGCCAGCAGCTTAGTAACGGGTGCAGGCATCGGGGAGCTGTTTTTT. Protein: CASSLVTGAGIGELFF.

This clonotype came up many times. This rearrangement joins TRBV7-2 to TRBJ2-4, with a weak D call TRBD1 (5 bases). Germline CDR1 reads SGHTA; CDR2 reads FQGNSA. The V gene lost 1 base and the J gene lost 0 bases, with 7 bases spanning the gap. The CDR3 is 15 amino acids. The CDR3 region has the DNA TGTGCCAGCAGCTTAGGACAGCTAGCCAAAAACATTCAGTACTTC. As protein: CASSLGQLAKNIQYF.

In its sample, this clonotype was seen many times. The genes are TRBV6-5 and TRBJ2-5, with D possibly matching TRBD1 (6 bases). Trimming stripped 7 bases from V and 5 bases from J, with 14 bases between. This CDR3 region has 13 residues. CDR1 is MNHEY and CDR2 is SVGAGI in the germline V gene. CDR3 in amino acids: CASTTTGIETQYF. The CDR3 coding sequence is TGTGCCAGCACCACGACAGGTATCGAGACCCAGTACTTC.

DNA of the CDR3: TGTGCCACCAGTAATTCGGGAGCCATGTACTTC. Protein: CATSNSGAMYF. This chain uses TRBV24-1 with TRBJ2-5; D perhaps matches TRBD2 (6 bases). Germline V CDR1 and CDR2: KGHDR, SFDVKD. The CDR3 runs to 11 residues. V was clipped by 6 bases and J by 13 bases, with 14 bases between them.

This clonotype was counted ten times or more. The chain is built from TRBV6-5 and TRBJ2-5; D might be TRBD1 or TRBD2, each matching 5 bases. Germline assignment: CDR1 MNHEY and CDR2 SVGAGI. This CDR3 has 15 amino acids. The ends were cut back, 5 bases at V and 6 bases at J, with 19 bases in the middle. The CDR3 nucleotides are TGTGCCAGCAGTCCACCGGGACCACGTTTAAAGACCCAGTACTTC. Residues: CASSPPGPRLKTQYF.

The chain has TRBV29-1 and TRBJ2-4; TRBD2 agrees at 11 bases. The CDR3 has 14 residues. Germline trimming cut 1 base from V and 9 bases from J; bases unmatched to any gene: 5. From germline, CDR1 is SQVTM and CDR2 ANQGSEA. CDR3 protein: CSVEGLAGLRIQYF. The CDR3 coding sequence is TGCAGCGTTGAAGGACTAGCGGGACTGCGCATTCAGTACTTC.

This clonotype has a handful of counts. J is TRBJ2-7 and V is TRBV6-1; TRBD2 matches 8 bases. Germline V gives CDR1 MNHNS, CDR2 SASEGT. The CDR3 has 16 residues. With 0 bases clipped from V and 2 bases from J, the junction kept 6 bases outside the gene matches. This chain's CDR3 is CASSEAVSGITYEQYF. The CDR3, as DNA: TGTGCCAGCAGTGAAGCCGTTAGCGGGATAACCTACGAGCAGTACTTC.

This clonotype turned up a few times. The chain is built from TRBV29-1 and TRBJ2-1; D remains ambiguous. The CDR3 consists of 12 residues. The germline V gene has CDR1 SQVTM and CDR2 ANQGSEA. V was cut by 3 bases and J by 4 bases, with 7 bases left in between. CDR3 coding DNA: TGCAGCGTTGATTATAATTACAATGAGCAGTTCTTC. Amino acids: CSVDYNYNEQFF.

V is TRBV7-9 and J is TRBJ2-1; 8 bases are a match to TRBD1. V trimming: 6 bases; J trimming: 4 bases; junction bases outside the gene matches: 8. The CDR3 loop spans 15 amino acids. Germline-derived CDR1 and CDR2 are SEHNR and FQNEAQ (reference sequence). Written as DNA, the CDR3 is TGTGCCAGCAGATTTAAGGACAGGGAGTACAATGAGCAGTTCTTC. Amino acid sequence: CASRFKDREYNEQFF.

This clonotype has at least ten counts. The CDR3 spells CASSGTSPNEQFF. DNA of the CDR3: TGTGCCAGCAGTGGAACTAGTCCCAATGAGCAGTTCTTC. The V gene is TRBV6-5, the J gene TRBJ2-1; tentatively, D is TRBD2 (5 bases). V gave up 5 bases and J gave up 6 bases, with 11 bases separating them. Looked up from germline, CDR1 is MNHEY and CDR2 is SVGAGI. CDR3 length equals 13 residues.

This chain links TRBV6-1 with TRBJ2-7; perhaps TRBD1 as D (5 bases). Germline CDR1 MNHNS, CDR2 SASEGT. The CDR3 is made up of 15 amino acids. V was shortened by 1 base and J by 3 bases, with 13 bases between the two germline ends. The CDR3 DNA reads TGTGCCAGCAGTGAAGTGCGGACAAGGAGCTACGAGCAGTACTTC. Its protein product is CASSEVRTRSYEQYF.

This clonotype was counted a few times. Written as DNA, the CDR3 is TGCAGTGCTATCTTAGGGACAGGCTATGGCTACACCTTC. This gives the protein CSAILGTGYGYTF. The chain couples TRBV20-1 to TRBJ1-2; 8 positions match TRBD1. V gave up 4 bases and J gave up 4 bases; unmatched junction bases: 5. The CDR3 extends over 13 amino acids. Germline V gene lookup returns CDR1 DFQATT and CDR2 SNEGSKA (reference sequence).

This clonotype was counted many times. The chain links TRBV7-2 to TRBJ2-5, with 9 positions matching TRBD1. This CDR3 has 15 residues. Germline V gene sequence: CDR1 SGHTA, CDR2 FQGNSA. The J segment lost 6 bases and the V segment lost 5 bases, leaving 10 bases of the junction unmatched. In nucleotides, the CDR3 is TGTGCCAGCAGCCATTGGGACAGGGAGGCAAAGACCCAGTACTTC. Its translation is CASSHWDREAKTQYF.

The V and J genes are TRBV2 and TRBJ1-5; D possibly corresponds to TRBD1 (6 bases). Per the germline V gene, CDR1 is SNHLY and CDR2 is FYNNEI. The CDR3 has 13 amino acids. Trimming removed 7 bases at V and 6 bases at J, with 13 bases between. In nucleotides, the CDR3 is TGTGCCAGCACCACAAAGGGGGGTCAGCCCCAGCATTTT. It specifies CASTTKGGQPQHF.

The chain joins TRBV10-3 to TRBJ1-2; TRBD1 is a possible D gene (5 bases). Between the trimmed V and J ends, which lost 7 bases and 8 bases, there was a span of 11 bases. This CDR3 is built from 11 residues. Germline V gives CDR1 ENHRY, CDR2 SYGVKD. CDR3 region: CAITEGQGYTF. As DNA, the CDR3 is TGTGCCATCACCGAGGGGCAAGGCTACACCTTC.

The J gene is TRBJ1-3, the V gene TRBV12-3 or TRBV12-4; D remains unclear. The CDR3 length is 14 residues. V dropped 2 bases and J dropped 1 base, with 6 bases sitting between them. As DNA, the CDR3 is TGTGCCAGCAGTTTACATCTATCTGGAAACACCATATATTTT. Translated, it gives CASSLHLSGNTIYF.

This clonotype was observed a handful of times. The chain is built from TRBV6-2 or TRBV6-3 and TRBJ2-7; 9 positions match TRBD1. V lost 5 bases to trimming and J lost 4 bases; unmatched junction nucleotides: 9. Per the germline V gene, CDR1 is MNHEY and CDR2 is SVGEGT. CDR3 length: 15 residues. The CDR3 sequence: CASSQTGTGNYEQYF. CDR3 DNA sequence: TGTGCCAGCAGTCAAACCGGGACAGGGAATTACGAGCAGTACTTC.

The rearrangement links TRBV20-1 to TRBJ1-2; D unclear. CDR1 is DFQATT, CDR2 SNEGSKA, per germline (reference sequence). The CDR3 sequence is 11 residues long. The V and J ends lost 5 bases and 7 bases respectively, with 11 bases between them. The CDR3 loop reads CSAPAGGGYTF. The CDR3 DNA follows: TGCAGTGCTCCCGCCGGAGGTGGCTACACCTTC.

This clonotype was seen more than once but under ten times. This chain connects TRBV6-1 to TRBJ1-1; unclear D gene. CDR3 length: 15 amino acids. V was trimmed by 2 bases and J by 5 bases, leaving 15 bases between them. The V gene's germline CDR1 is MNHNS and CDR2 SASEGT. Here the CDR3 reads CASSEWSGGGTEAFF. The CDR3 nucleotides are TGTGCCAGCAGTGAATGGTCGGGAGGTGGGACTGAAGCTTTCTTT.

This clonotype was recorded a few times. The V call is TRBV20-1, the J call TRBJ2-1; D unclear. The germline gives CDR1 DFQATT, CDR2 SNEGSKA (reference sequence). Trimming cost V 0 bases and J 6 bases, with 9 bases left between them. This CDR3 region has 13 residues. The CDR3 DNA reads TGCAGTGCTAGAGATCAGGCTAGCAATGAGCAGTTCTTC. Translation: CSARDQASNEQFF.

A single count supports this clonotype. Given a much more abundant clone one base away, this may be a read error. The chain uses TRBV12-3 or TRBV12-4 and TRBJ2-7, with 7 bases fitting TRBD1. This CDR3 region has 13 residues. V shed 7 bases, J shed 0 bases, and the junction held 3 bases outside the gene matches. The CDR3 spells CASTGQDSYEQYF. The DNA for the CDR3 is TGTGCCAGCACCGGACAGGACTCCTACGAGCAGTACTTC.

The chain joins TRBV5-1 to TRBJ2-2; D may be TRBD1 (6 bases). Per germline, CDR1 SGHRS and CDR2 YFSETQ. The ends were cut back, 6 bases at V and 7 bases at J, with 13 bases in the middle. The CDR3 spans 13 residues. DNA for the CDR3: TGCGCCAGCAACGCACAGGGAGACGGGGAGCTGTTTTTT. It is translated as CASNAQGDGELFF.

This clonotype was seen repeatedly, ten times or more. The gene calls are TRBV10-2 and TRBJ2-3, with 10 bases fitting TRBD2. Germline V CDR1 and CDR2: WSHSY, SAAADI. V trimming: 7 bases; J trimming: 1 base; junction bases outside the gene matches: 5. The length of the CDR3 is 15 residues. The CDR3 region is CASIPGLARTDTQYF. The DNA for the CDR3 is TGCGCCAGCATTCCGGGACTAGCGCGCACAGATACGCAGTATTTT.

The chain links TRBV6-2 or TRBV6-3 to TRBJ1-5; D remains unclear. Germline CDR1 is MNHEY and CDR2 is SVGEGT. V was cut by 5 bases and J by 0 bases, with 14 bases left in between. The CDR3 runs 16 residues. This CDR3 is CASSRDLQISNQPQHF. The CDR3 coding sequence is TGTGCCAGCAGTCGTGACTTACAGATTAGCAATCAGCCCCAGCATTTT.

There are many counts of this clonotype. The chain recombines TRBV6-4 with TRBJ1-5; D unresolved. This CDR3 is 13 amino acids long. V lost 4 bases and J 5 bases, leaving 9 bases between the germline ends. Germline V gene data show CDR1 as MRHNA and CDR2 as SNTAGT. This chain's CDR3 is CASSVDGDQPQHF. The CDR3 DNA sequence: TGTGCCAGCAGTGTGGACGGGGATCAGCCCCAGCATTTT.

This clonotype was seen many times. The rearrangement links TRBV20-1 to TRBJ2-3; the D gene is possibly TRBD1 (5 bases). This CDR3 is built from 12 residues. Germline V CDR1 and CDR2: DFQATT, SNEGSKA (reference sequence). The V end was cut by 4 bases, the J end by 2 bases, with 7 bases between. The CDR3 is CSATRDTDTQYF. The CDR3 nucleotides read TGCAGTGCTACCAGGGACACAGATACGCAGTATTTT.

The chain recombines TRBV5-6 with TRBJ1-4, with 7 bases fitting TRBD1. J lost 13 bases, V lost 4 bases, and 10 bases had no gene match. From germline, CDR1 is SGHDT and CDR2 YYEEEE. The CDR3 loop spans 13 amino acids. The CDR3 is CASSGGPTGRLFF. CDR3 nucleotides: TGTGCCAGCAGCGGTGGGCCGACAGGGCGACTGTTTTTT.

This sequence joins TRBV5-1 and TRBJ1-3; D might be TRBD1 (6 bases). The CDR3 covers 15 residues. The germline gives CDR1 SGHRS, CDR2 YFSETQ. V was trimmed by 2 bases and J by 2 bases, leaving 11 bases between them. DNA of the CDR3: TGCGCCAGCAGCTTAGGGGGACAAGCTGGAAACACCATATATTTT. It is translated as CASSLGGQAGNTIYF.